This T cell receptor (beta chain) was sequenced during a study of cytomegalovirus exposure and HLA in healthy donors. Background on the study: From donors who were HLA-typed, an early data release held approximately 80 million unique TCRs.

Regarding this clone: No antigen is known for it.

60 Vbeta and 13 Jbeta primers were used in PCR. The table came from immunoSEQ multiplex PCR; TCRdb's copy has only in-frame clones and leaves some out. The table lists about 160,000 clones, roughly three quarters of them singletons. General observations from the study: Likely technical artifact: a cluster of highly shared sequence variants. Reports indicated that the classifier achieved high specificity and sensitivity in diagnosing cytomegalovirus status. Sequences of the TCR beta chain were said to predict the HLA-A and HLA-B alleles of most subjects accurately.

J was trimmed by 7 bases and V by 4 bases; bases with no gene match: 7. There are 14 residues in the CDR3. Germline loops: CDR1 MGHDK, CDR2 SYGVNS. The specimen sequenced was PBMCs. V usage is TRBV25-1 and J usage is TRBJ1-2; 9 nucleotides line up with TRBD1. This TCR was recovered from a man younger than 30 in good health and CMV-seropositive. CDR3 DNA sequence: TGTGCCAGCAGTGGGGACAGGGTTACGTTTGGCTACACCTTC. It codes for CASSGDRVTFGYTF.